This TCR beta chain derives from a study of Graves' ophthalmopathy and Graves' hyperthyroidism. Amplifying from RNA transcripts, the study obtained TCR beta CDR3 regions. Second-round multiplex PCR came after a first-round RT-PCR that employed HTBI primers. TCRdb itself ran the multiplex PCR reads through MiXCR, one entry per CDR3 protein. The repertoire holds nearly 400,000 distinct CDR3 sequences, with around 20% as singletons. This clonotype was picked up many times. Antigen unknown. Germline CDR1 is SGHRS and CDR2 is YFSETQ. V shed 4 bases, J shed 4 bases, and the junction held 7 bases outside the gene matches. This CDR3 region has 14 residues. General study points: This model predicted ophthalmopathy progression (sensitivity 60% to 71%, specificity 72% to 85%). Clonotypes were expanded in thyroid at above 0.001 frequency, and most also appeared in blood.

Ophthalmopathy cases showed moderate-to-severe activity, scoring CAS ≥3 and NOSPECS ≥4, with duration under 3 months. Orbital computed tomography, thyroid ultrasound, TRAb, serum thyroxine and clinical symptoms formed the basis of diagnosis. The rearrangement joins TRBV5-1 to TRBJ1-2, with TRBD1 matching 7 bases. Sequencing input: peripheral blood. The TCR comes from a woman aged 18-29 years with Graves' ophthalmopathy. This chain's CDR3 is CASSNPGGGYGYTF. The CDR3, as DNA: TGCGCCAGCAGCAACCCAGGGGGTGGCTATGGCTACACCTTC.